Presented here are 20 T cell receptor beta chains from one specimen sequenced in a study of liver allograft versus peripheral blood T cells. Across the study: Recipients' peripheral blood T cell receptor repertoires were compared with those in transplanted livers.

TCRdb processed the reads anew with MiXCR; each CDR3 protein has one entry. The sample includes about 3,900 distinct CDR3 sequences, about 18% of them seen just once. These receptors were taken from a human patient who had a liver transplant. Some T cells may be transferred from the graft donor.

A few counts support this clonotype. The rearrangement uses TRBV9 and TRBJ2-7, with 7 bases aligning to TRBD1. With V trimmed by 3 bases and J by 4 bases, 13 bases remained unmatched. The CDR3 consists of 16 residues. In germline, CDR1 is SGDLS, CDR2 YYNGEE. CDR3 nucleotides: TGTGCCAGCAGCGGAAAATCCGGGACAGACAGGTACGAGCAGTACTTC. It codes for CASSGKSGTDRYEQYF.

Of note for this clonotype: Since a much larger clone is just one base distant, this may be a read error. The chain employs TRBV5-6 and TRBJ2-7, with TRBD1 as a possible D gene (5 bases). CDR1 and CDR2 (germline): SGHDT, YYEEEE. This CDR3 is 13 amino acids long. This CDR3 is CASSLVGVVEQNF. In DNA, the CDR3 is TGTGCCAGCAGCCTGGTAGGGGTCGTCGAGCAGAACTTC.

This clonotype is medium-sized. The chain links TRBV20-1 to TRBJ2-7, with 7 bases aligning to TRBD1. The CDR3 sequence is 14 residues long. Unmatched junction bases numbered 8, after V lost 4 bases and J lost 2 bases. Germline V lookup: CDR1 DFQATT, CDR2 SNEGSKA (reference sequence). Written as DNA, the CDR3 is TGCAGTGCTACCCCCTACAGGGGCGCCTACGAGCAGTACTTC. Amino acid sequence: CSATPYRGAYEQYF.

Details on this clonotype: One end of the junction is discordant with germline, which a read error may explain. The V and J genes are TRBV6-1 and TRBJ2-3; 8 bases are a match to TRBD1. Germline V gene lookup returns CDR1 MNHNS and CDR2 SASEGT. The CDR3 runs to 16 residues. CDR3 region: CASSYRQGISTDTQNF. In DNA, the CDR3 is TGTGCCAGCAGTTATAGACAGGGGATTTCCACAGATACGCAGAATTTT.

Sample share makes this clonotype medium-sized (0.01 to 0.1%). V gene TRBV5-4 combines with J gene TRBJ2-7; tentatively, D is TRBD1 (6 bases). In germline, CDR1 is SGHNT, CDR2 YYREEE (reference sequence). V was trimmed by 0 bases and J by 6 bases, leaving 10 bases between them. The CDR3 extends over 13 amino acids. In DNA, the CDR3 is TGTGCCAGCAGCTTGGAGACAGGAGGCGAGCAGTACTTC. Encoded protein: CASSLETGGEQYF.

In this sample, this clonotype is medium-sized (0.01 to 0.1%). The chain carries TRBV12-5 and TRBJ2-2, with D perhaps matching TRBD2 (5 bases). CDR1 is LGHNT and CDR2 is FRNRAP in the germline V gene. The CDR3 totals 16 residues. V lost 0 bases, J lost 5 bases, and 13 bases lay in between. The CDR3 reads CASGLVVGKGTGELFF. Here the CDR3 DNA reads TGTGCTAGTGGTTTGGTAGTCGGGAAAGGGACCGGGGAGCTGTTTTTT.

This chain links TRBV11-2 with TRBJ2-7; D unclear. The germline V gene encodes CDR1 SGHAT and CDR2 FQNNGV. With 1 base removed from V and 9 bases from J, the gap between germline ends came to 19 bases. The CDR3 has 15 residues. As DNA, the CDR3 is TGTGCCAGCAGCTTAGGGACGAGGACGATCCTCGGGCAGTACTTC. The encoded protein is CASSLGTRTILGQYF.

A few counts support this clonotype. This CDR3 reads CASAAWSEAFF. The CDR3 DNA reads TGTGCCAGCGCGGCATGGTCTGAAGCTTTCTTT. V is TRBV27 and J is TRBJ1-1, with unresolved D. Trimming shortened V by 8 bases and J by 6 bases, and 10 bases separated the two germline ends. CDR1 MNHEY and CDR2 SMNVEV come from the germline V gene (reference sequence). The CDR3 is made up of 11 amino acids.

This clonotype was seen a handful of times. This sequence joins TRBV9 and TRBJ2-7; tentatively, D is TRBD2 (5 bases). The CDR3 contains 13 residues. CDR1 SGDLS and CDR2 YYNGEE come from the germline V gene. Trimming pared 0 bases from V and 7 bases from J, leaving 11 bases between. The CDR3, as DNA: TGTGCCAGCAGCGTAGACGGAGGAGGAGAGCAGTACTTC. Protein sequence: CASSVDGGGEQYF.

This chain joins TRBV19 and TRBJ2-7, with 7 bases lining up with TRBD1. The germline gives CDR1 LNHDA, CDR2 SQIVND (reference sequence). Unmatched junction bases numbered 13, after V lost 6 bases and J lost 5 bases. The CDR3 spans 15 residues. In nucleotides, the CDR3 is TGTGCCAGTAGCTTGACAGGGCAGGGTGGCCACGAGCAGTACTTC. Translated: CASSLTGQGGHEQYF.

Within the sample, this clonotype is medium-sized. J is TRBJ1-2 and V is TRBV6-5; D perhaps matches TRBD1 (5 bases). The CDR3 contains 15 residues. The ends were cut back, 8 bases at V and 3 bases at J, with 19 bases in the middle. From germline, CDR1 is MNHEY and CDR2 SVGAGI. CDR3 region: CASGERAGSDYGYTF. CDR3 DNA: TGTGCCAGCGGGGAGAGGGCAGGGTCGGACTATGGCTACACCTTC.

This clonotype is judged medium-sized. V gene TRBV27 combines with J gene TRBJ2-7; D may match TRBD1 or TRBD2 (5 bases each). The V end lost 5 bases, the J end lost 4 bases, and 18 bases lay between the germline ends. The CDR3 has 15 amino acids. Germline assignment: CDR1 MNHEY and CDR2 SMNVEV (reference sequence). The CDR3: CASSGAGRRGYEQYF. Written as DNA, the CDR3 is TGTGCCAGCAGTGGGGCAGGGAGAAGAGGATACGAGCAGTACTTC.

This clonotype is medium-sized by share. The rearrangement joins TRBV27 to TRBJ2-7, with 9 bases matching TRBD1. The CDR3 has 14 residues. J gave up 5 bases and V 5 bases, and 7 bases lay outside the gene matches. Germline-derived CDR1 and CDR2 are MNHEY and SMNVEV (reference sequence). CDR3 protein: CASSPRTGADEQYF. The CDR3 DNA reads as TGTGCCAGCAGTCCGAGGACAGGGGCGGACGAGCAGTACTTC.

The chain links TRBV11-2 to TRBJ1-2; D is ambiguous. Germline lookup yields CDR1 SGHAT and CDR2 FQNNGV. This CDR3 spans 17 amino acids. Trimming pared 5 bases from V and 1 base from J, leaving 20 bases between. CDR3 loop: CASSRTGRNRNNYGYTF. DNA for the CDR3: TGTGCCAGCAGCAGGACGGGCCGGAACAGAAATAACTATGGCTACACCTTC.

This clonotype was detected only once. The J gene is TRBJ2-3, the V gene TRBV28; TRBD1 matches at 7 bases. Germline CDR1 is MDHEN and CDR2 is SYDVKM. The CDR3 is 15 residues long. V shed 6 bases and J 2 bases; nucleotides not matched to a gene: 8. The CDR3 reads CASSRWDSITDTQYF. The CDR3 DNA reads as TGTGCCAGCAGCCGATGGGACAGCATCACAGATACGCAGTATTTT.

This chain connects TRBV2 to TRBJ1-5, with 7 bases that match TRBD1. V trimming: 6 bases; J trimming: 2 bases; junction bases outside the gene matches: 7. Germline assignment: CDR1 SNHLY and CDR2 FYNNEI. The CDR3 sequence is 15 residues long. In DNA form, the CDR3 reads TGTGCCAGCAGCCCAGACAGGGAAGGCAATCAGCCCCAGCATTTT. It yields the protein CASSPDREGNQPQHF.

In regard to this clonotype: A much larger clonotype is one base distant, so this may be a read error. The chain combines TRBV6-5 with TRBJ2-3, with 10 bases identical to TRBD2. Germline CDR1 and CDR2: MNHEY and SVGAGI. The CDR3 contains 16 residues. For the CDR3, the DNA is TGTGCCAGCAGTTACGTAAGCGGGGGGGCCGTAGATACGCTGTATTTT. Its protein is CASSYVSGGAVDTLYF.

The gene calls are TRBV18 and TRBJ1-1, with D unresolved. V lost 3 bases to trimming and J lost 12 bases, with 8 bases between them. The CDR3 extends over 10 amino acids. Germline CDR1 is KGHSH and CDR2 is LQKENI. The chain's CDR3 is CASSPTGTFF. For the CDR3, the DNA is TGTGCCAGCTCACCGACCGGTACTTTCTTT.

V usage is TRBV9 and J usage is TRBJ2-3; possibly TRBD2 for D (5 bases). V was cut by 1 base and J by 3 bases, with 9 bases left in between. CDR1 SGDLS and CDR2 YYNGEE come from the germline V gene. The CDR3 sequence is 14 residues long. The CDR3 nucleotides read TGTGCCAGCAGCGTATCTCGGGGAACAGATACGCAGTATTTT. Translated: CASSVSRGTDTQYF.

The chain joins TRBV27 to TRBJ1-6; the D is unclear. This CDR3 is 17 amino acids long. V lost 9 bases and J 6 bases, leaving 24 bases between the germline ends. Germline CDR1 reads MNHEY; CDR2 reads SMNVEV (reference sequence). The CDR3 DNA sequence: TGTGCCAGTTGCCTGACTGCCCGTCCTGGAGGTAATTCACCCCTCCACTTT. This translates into CASCLTARPGGNSPLHF.